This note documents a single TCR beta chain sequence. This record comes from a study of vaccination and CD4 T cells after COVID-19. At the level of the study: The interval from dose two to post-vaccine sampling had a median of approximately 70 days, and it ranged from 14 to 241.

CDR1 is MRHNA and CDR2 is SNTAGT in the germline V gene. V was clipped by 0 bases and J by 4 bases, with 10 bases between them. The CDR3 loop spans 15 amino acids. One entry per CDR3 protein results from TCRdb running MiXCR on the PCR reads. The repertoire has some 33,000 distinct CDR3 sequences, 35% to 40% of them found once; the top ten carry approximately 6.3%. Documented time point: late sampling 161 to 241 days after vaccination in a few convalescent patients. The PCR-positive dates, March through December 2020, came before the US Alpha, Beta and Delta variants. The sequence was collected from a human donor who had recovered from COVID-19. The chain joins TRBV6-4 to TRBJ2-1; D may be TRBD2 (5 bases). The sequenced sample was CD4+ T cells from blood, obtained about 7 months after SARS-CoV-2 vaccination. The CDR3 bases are TGTGCCAGCAGTGACTCTGCGGGCCAGTACAATGAGCAGTTCTTC. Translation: CASSDSAGQYNEQFF.